The next 2 T cell receptor beta chains were all read from a single sample in a study of blood T cell repertoires in COVID-19. Produced via immunoSEQ multiplex PCR; TCRdb's table is partial and in-frame only. The repertoire holds 150,000 to 200,000 clones, with 70% to 80% as singletons. The sample comprised peripheral blood. All receptors come from a man aged 45 to 65 who had recovered from COVID-19.

In this sample, this clone turned up once. The chain carries TRBV5-5 and TRBJ2-7; 9 bases are shared with TRBD1. The CDR3 is 15 amino acids. Trimming removed 4 bases from V and 6 bases from J; junction bases left unmatched: 11. Germline V gene lookup returns CDR1 SGHKS and CDR2 YYEKEE (reference sequence). In DNA form, the CDR3 reads TGTGCCAGCAGCCGGGAACCGGGACAGGGAGGCGAGCAGTACTTC. Its translation: CASSREPGQGGEQYF.

This sequence joins TRBV4-2 and TRBJ1-5, with 8 bases fitting TRBD1. V was clipped by 0 bases and J by 0 bases; unmatched bases: 4. CDR3 length: 17 residues. Germline V gene sequence: CDR1 LGHNA, CDR2 YNFKEQ. The CDR3 bases are TGTGCCAGCAGCCAAGAACACAGGGGGTATAGCAATCAGCCCCAGCATTTT. This gives the protein CASSQEHRGYSNQPQHF.